This TCR beta chain was identified in a study of regulatory T cells in long-lasting Graves disease. Broader study findings: Newly diagnosed disease favored TRBV20-1 and TRBJ2-1 over persistent disease. Patients with persistent Graves' had lower TCR diversity than newly diagnosed patients.

The table lists this clonotype with many counts. Antigen specificity is unknown. The CDR3 runs to 13 residues. Deletions cut 5 bases from V and 6 bases from J, with 12 bases between. Germline loops: CDR1 MNHEY, CDR2 SVGEGT. Time point described: newly diagnosed GD, antithyroid drugs for less than 3 months. The TCR library was prepared using RNA isolated from PBMCs. Through Arm-PCR of CDR3 regions and iRepertoire HTBI primers, TCR beta libraries were built. In TCRdb, the multiplex PCR reads were re-called with MiXCR into one record per CDR3 protein. The sample gives 400,000 to 500,000 distinct CDR3 sequences, more than 13% of which show up once; 16% is in the top ten. This sample also belongs to another study, concerning T cells in Graves' hyperthyroidism and ophthalmopathy. Per that study: Across 18 months, stable Graves' hyperthyroidism was marked by no progression to ophthalmopathy.

Material: peripheral blood mononuclear cells (PBMCs), obtained at new diagnosis, from a patient treated with antithyroid drugs. The rearrangement uses TRBV6-2 or TRBV6-3 and TRBJ2-3, with D maybe TRBD2 (5 bases). This TCR came from a woman younger than 45 with Graves disease. CDR3 sequence: CASSDLLVDTQYF. The CDR3 nucleotides read TGTGCCAGCAGTGATTTACTAGTGGATACGCAGTATTTT.